This entry concerns a single T cell receptor (beta chain). This CDR3 has 17 residues. Germline V CDR1 and CDR2: SEHNR, FQNEAQ (reference sequence). The V and J ends lost 5 bases and 0 bases respectively, with 14 bases between them. A library of TCRbeta sequences, prepared with unique molecular identifiers, was generated. One entry per CDR3 protein results from TCRdb running MiXCR on the PCR reads. Of a few hundred thousand distinct CDR3 sequences detected, about 17% appear once; the ten largest clones hold approximately 3%. The entry originates in a study of T-cell reconstitution after alpha-beta-depleted transplantation in children.

The sequence was collected from a human donor who donated a stem cell graft to a child with acute lymphoblastic leukemia. The sample here was PBMCs from the stem cell graft donor, taken from the stem cell graft. The rearrangement links TRBV7-9 to TRBJ2-6; D not certain. Here the CDR3 DNA reads TGTGCCAGCAGCCCACTGATCCGGACCTCTGGGGCCAACGTCCTGACTTTC. Translating it yields CASSPLIRTSGANVLTF.